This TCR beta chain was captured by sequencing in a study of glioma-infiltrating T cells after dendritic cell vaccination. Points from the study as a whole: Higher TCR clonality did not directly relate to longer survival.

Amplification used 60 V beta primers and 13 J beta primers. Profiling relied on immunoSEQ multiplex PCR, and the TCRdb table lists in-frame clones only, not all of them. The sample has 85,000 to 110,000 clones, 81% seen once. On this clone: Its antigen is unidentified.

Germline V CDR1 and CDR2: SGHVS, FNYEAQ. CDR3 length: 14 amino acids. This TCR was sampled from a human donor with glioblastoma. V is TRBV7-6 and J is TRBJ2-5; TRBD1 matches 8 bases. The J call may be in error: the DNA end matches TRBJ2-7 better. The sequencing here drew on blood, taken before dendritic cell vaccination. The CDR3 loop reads CASSPGGRFGEQYF. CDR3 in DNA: TGTGCCAGCAGCCCAGGGGGCAGGTTCGGCGAGCAGTACTTC.